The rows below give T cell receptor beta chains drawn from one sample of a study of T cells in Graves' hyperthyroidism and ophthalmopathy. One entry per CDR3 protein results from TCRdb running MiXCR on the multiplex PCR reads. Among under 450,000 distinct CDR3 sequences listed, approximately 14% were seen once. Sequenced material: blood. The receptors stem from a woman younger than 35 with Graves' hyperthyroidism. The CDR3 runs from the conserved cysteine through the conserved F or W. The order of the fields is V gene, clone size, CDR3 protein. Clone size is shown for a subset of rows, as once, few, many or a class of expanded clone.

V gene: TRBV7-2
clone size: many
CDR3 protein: CASSGTRAGQETQYF

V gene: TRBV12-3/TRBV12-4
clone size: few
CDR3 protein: CASSFGRRYEQYF

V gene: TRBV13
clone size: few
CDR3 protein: CASSLEAGASSYEQYF

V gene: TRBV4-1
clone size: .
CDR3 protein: CASSHPDRENTEAFF

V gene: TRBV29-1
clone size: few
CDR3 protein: CSVDGGARDLNTEAFF

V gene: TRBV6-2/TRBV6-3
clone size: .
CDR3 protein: CASRRFSGMADTQYF

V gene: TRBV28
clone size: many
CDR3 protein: CASRLGGMGTEAFF

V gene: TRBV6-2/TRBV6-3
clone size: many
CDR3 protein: CASTRDGFSNQPQHF

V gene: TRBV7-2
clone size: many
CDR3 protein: CASSRDRVPYEQYF

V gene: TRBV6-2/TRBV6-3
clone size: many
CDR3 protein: CASSLGSGQAGYEQYF

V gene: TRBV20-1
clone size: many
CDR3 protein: CSARISGRAGSDTQYF